These 17 T cell receptor beta chains were sequenced from one sample in a study of T-cell reconstitution after alpha-beta-depleted transplantation in children. Unique molecular identifiers were incorporated into the prepared TCRbeta library. TCRdb reprocessed the PCR reads with MiXCR, giving one entry per CDR3 protein. The sample shows about 1,000,000 distinct CDR3 sequences, less than 30% of them seen only once. Sequencing used PBMCs, mostly from graft donor cells, obtained 360 days after TCRalphabeta/CD19-depleted stem cell transplant. These receptors were obtained from a boy less than two years old who had a stem cell transplant for SCID, so the T cells may come from the graft donor.

The chain employs TRBV5-1 and TRBJ2-3, with 13 positions matching TRBD2. In germline, CDR1 is SGHRS, CDR2 YFSETQ. The CDR3 loop spans 17 amino acids. Trimming took 2 bases from V and 4 from J; bases not matched to a gene: 7. For the CDR3, the DNA is TGCGCCAGCAGCTTCCTCGGACTAGCGGGGGAGCCAGATACGCAGTATTTT. It codes for CASSFLGLAGEPDTQYF.

This sequence joins TRBV9 and TRBJ2-3, with a tentative D call TRBD1 (7 bases). Trimming removed 4 bases at V and 8 bases at J, with 17 bases between. This CDR3 region has 14 residues. Per germline, CDR1 SGDLS and CDR2 YYNGEE. CDR3 region: CASSPYQGGGTQYF. The CDR3, as DNA: TGTGCCAGCAGCCCCTATCAGGGGGGAGGTACGCAGTATTTT.

The chain is built from TRBV12-3 or TRBV12-4 and TRBJ2-7; D not certain. This CDR3 contains 13 residues. V was cut by 2 bases and J by 5 bases, with 10 bases left in between. For the CDR3, the DNA is TGTGCCAGCAGTTTAATGCCCGGCCACGAGCAGTACTTC. Translation gives CASSLMPGHEQYF.

The chain is built from TRBV4-1 and TRBJ2-5; D possibly uses TRBD1 or TRBD2 (5 bases each). The CDR3 runs 14 residues. Germline V gene sequence: CDR1 MGHRA, CDR2 YSYEKL. Trimming shortened V by 4 bases and J by 3 bases, and 12 bases separated the two germline ends. This chain's CDR3 is CASSPRDDKETQYF. DNA of the CDR3: TGCGCCAGCAGCCCCCGGGACGATAAAGAGACCCAGTACTTC.

The chain carries TRBV6-5 and TRBJ1-1; a weak D match, TRBD1 (5 bases). This CDR3 contains 14 residues. Germline V gene sequence: CDR1 MNHEY, CDR2 SVGAGI. Trimming shortened V by 0 bases and J by 5 bases, and 10 bases separated the two germline ends. The CDR3 here is CASSYSGEATEAFF. CDR3 bases: TGTGCCAGCAGTTACTCGGGGGAGGCTACTGAAGCTTTCTTT.

V and J are TRBV4-2 and TRBJ2-2, with 12 bases fitting TRBD2. V lost 3 bases and J lost 7; bases outside the gene matches: 6. CDR1 is LGHNA, CDR2 YNFKEQ, per germline. The CDR3 contains 16 residues. The DNA for the CDR3 is TGTGCCAGCAGCCAGCTAGCGGGGGGGCCGAACGGGGAGCTGTTTTTT. This encodes CASSQLAGGPNGELFF.

Only a few counts were recorded for this clonotype. The rearrangement links TRBV25-1 to TRBJ2-1; the match to TRBD1 covers 9 bases. Germline V gene lookup returns CDR1 MGHDK and CDR2 SYGVNS. This CDR3 is 19 amino acids long. Trimming at V came to 5 bases and at J to 1 base, leaving 15 bases not matched to a gene. The CDR3 region is CASSPQGAFRAPSYNEQFF. The CDR3 bases are TGTGCCAGCAGTCCACAGGGGGCGTTCCGGGCCCCTTCCTACAATGAGCAGTTCTTC.

Only a few counts were recorded for this clonotype. This chain joins TRBV20-1 and TRBJ2-7; D may be TRBD1 (5 bases). This CDR3 has 13 amino acids. V lost 5 bases and J lost 0, with 11 bases in between. CDR1 and CDR2 (germline): DFQATT, SNEGSKA (reference sequence). CDR3 protein: CSAEYRSSYEQYF. In DNA, the CDR3 is TGCAGTGCTGAATACAGGAGCTCCTACGAGCAGTACTTC.

This sequence joins TRBV6-5 and TRBJ1-1; D perhaps matches TRBD1 (5 bases). This CDR3 has 16 residues. Germline lookup yields CDR1 MNHEY and CDR2 SVGAGI. The V end lost 4 bases, the J end lost 0 bases, and 15 bases lay between the germline ends. CDR3 bases: TGTGCCAGCAGTTGGGACTCTAGGGCTTTGAACACTGAAGCTTTCTTT. Amino acids: CASSWDSRALNTEAFF.

The table lists this clonotype with a few counts. This chain links TRBV20-1 with TRBJ2-1; D is unclear. Deletions cut 4 bases from V and 5 bases from J, with 15 bases between. CDR3 size: 14 residues. Germline V CDR1 and CDR2: DFQATT, SNEGSKA (reference sequence). CDR3 amino acids: CSAMGLPTHNEQFF. CDR3 in DNA: TGCAGTGCTATGGGGTTACCTACCCACAATGAGCAGTTCTTC.

This clonotype has only one observation. The rearrangement joins TRBV15 to TRBJ2-7; D is unclear. Germline CDR1 reads LNHNV; CDR2 reads YYDKDF (reference sequence). The germline V and J ends were trimmed by 1 base and 6 bases, with 10 bases remaining between them. The CDR3 length is 13 residues. The CDR3 is CATSRVGGGEQYF. Here the CDR3 DNA reads TGTGCCACCAGCAGAGTTGGCGGTGGCGAGCAGTACTTC.

The J gene is TRBJ2-2, the V gene TRBV12-3 or TRBV12-4; 8 bases fit TRBD2. V lost 6 bases, J lost 6 bases, and 12 bases stayed unmatched. The CDR3 length is 16 residues. CDR3 residues: CASSQESGGWAGELFF. In nucleotides, the CDR3 is TGTGCCAGCAGCCAAGAAAGCGGGGGCTGGGCCGGGGAGCTGTTTTTT.

This clonotype appeared a few times. This chain uses TRBV5-1 with TRBJ2-3, with unresolved D. The germline CDR1 and CDR2 sequences are SGHRS and YFSETQ. This CDR3 region has 14 residues. Trimming left V 2 bases short and J 3 bases short, with 10 bases between. CDR3 nucleotides: TGCGCCAGCAGCTTCATCCTGATAACAGATACGCAGTATTTT. It yields the protein CASSFILITDTQYF.

This clonotype appeared a few times. This chain connects TRBV6-1 to TRBJ2-5; D may correspond to TRBD1 or TRBD2 (5 bases each). This CDR3 contains 14 residues. V was trimmed by 8 bases and J by 2 bases, leaving 15 bases between them. Germline V gene data show CDR1 as MNHNS and CDR2 as SASEGT. In DNA, the CDR3 is TGTGCCAGCTCCATGGGGACCAAGCAAGAGACCCAGTACTTC. It specifies CASSMGTKQETQYF.

This clonotype was seen a few times. The gene calls are TRBV20-1 and TRBJ2-7, with 10 bases matching TRBD2. V trimming: 5 bases; J trimming: 3 bases; junction bases outside the gene matches: 4. The germline V gene has CDR1 DFQATT and CDR2 SNEGSKA (reference sequence). This CDR3 is built from 13 residues. The CDR3 loop reads CSAPGTSDYEQYF. In DNA, the CDR3 is TGCAGTGCTCCCGGGACTAGCGACTACGAGCAGTACTTC.

This clonotype appeared a few times. The chain recombines TRBV7-3 with TRBJ2-3; D perhaps matches TRBD2 (6 bases). The germline CDR1 and CDR2 sequences are SGHTA and FQGTGA. Trimming removed 5 bases from V and 4 bases from J, with 16 bases in between. The CDR3 consists of 15 residues. CDR3 nucleotides: TGTGCCAGCAGCCCGGGACTGGTCACTTCAGATACGCAGTATTTT. Translation: CASSPGLVTSDTQYF.

This chain uses TRBV20-1 with TRBJ2-1; D may be TRBD2 (6 bases). Trimming took 2 bases from V and 0 from J, leaving 11 bases between them. Germline CDR1 and CDR2: DFQATT and SNEGSKA (reference sequence). The CDR3 runs 15 residues. The CDR3 region is CSARPSESSYNEQFF. The CDR3 DNA reads TGCAGTGCTAGACCTAGCGAGAGCTCCTACAATGAGCAGTTCTTC.